The present TCR beta chain was sequenced within a study of T-cell memory formation after mild COVID-19. Study-wide findings and caveats: Clonal second-wave expansions that peaked on day 37 had unconfirmed SARS-CoV-2 specificity.

As for this clonotype: What it recognizes is unknown.

TCRdb ran MiXCR on the 5' RACE reads and lists one entry per CDR3 protein. The sample has 110,000 to 150,000 distinct CDR3 sequences; around 27% are singletons. This receptor was obtained from an adult woman who had mild COVID-19 (a few samples of this study predate the infection). Cell type and time point are not known. Material for sequencing was PBMCs or a T cell subset sorted from them (not recorded which).

CDR3 sequence: CASSQEGPGTADTRRAFF. CDR3 coding DNA: TGCGCCAGCAGCCAAGAGGGGCCCGGGACAGCTGACACCCGGCGAGCTTTCTTT. V and J are TRBV4-1 and TRBJ1-1, with 7 bases that match TRBD1. The length of the CDR3 is 18 residues. The trim removed 0 bases at V and 10 bases at J, leaving 20 bases unmatched. Germline V gene sequence: CDR1 MGHRA, CDR2 YSYEKL.